One TCR beta chain is described in this entry. What this receptor recognizes is not known. There are no base qualities to consult, and no much larger clone falls within one base. The library was prepared using the immunoSEQ multiplex PCR assay. For the multiplex PCR, a mixture combining 60 forward primers for TCR Vbeta segments and 13 reverse primers for TCR Jbeta segments was used. Amplification of the CDR3 region of rearranged TCR beta genes was performed with a multiplex PCR assay on genomic DNA. The Illumina HiSeq System was used to sequence the amplified TCR beta libraries as 87-base-pair reads. From the authors' description of their analysis: Across the 600 to 700 repertoires, a later analysis counted 75 million to 90 million unique TCR beta chains, 9 million to 14 million of which were shared by at least two donors. To remove PCR and sequencing errors, raw reads were error-corrected and collapsed into unique sequences using a nearest-neighbor algorithm that merged closely related sequences. Alignment of CDR3 sequences to IMGT reference sequences was used to assign V, D and J gene segments. For a sequence to be retained, a match of at least six nucleotides was required to both a V gene segment and a J gene segment. A rearrangement was called productive if the CDR3 had no stop codons and remained in frame with V and J, and every other rearrangement was called non-productive. Following IMGT convention, CDR3 was defined as the stretch from the second conserved V-encoded cysteine up to the conserved J-encoded phenylalanine. Sequences without an unambiguous match to a single V gene segment were excluded from the earlier analysis of about 600 of the donors. In an earlier analysis of about 590 of the donors, a V segment was called functional when productive rearrangements were above 56.7%, and segregating when the standard deviation between donors exceeded 5%. A statistical classification framework was built for diagnosing cytomegalovirus status from the catalog of TCR beta chain sequences. V and J gene assignment, in a later analysis, came from comparing TCR nucleotide sequences with IMGT/GENE-DB human TR gene sequences. Using the TCRdist pipeline, a later analysis assigned CDR3 sequences along with most-parsimonious VDJ recombination scenarios. A later analysis defined each TCR beta chain by its CDR3 amino acid sequence plus V-gene family, and excluded reads lacking a unique V-gene family. As a way to deal with suspected cross-contamination and a sequencing artifact, a later analysis dropped approximately 570 nucleotide sequences that were highly shared and had low generation probability. For each public chain, a later analysis derived a clonal expansion index from normalized ranks of inferred template counts within each repertoire. In a later analysis, generation probabilities were computed using a VDJ recombination model fitted to out-of-frame rearrangements, and the results were checked against IGoR. Hypergeometric tests were used in a later analysis to score TCR-TCR, TCR-HLA and TCR-CMV co-occurrence, with a repertoire-size bias correction applied to the TCR pairs. In a later analysis, false discovery rates were estimated by permuting HLA or CMV assignments 20 times. In a later analysis, co-occurring TCRs were grouped using DBSCAN, and TCRdist sequence similarity was added for clustering within HLA-allele-positive subsets. For co-occurrence clustering, repertoires with fewer than 30,000 or more than 120,000 public chains were excluded, along with roughly 5 repertoires with anomalous nucleotide sharing. The table was pulled from immuneACCESS by TCRdb, which kept in-frame rearrangements only. Such tables lose some clones; where checked, under half of the loss comes from unresolved V genes, and the rest has no known cause. V and J calls and clone size are those listed in that table; D and trimming were worked out from the DNA. The sample contains around 260,000 clones, roughly 80% of them found a single time. Jointly, the top ten make up around 0.33% of the sample.

This record comes from a study of cytomegalovirus exposure and HLA in healthy donors (TCRdb year 2017). In terms of the full investigation: An earlier analysis of around 600 of the donors reported roughly 270 Gb of sequence data and 100 million to 140 million unique TCR beta sequences from 190 million or so T cells. An early release covering around 630 HLA-typed donors comprised about 300 gigabases of sequencing data and 65 million to 100 million unique TCR sequences. Of the roughly 400 genotyped donors, 70% to 90% were placed in the genetic ancestry cluster associated with self-reported Caucasian donors. The study aimed to test whether cataloging public T cell receptors could reveal signatures of past pathogen exposure. The study used immunosequencing to profile the T cell repertoires of about 670 subjects and linked those repertoires to cytomegalovirus serostatus. Along with the roughly 700-subject first cohort, a separate validation cohort of over a hundred different subjects was used. High-throughput TCR immunosequencing, statistical association of individual TCRs with disease status, and machine learning were combined to predict cytomegalovirus infection status. In a later analysis, previously published TCR beta repertoires from several hundred donors were re-analyzed and high-resolution HLA genotyping was added so that TCR occurrence patterns could be studied. Rather than drawing on any new phenotypic data, the later analysis identified candidate immune exposures from TCR beta sequences and the way those sequences occurred across donors. In an earlier analysis of 550 to 700 of the donors, high-throughput TCR beta sequencing was used to judge whether each TCR beta V gene segment behaved as functional or pseudogenic. Donor age, sex, ethnicity and CMV serostatus were collected together with the repertoire data. In a later genetic analysis, genome-wide SNP genotypes for about three fifths of the roughly 670 donors were used, and that subset was treated as a discovery cohort. All discovery cohort repertoires had been generated using a single sequencing platform. HLA typing included class I and class II loci at four-digit resolution. The number of donors typed differed by locus, with about 629-630 for A, B, C, DRB1 and DQB1, around 500 for DQA1, 600 to 610 for DPA1, and some 470 for DPB1. A few DR-DQ haplotypes were treated as single units for association and clustering because of strong linkage in the cohort. Among about 400 genotyped donors of the cohort, an average of about 240,000 unique TCR beta nucleotide sequences was sequenced per donor, of which about 18% were non-productive.

General study outcomes and caveats: According to the authors, the approach could potentially be generalized to other disease states and immunological phenotypes. In a later analysis, around 17,000 TCR beta sequences were associated with specific HLA alleles at a false discovery rate of 0.05. Cytomegalovirus status was reported to be diagnosed by the classifier with high specificity and sensitivity in both the original and validation cohorts. While some public TCRs were present in many individuals, most TCR sequences turned up only very rarely across donors. Because counts were too low, 15 or so rarely observed V segments, including chromosome 9 orphons, were excluded from the earlier analysis of 587 of the donors. In a later analysis, HLA-associated TCR beta chains showed more clonal expansion and lower generation probabilities than non-associated chains that were equally common. A later analysis found that most CMV-associated TCR beta chains appeared HLA-restricted, with HLA associations seemingly driven largely by CMV exposure. According to a later analysis, TCR association rates differed among HLA loci, with DRB1 alleles showing the most associated TCRs and HLA-C alleles showing the fewest. For the cohort, immune exposure information was limited to CMV serostatus. This cohort had only TCR beta chains sequenced, and the lack of alpha or paired-chain data limited which features could be detected. Correlated functional status among segregating V segments might reflect linkage disequilibrium, but an unknown experimental factor could not be ruled out. In a later genetic analysis, a missense DCLRE1C variant was associated with V-gene and J-gene trimming of TCR beta chains, and the association was replicated in an independent cohort. Because HLA typing was unavailable for some donors at each locus, only the typed subset was used in association tests. In a later genetic analysis, fewer N-insertions in productive TCRs were reported among donors in an Asian-associated ancestry cluster than the approximately 710-donor mean. Some IMGT-functional V segments, including TRBV6-2 and TRBV6-3, could not be told apart with the 87-base-pair reads, so those segments were excluded. In an earlier analysis of over 550 of the donors, most TCR beta V segments were observed in productive rearrangements about 87% or about 30% of the time, broadly matching IMGT annotations. Roughly uniform sequencing depth across donors was assumed in presence/absence analyses, although this assumption may not hold. The sequencing pipeline was judged likely to have produced a cluster of highly shared sequence variants as a technical artifact. Assigning TCR associations to individual alleles was difficult when HLA alleles, especially DR and DQ, strongly co-occurred. A further reported finding was that TCR beta sequences accurately predicted the HLA-A and HLA-B alleles for most subjects in the first cohort. The study listed 150 to 200 TCR beta chains as associated with cytomegalovirus. Several of the top co-occurrence clusters appeared to be linked to parvovirus B19, influenza, CMV and Epstein-Barr virus, according to a later analysis. A few of the identified cytomegalovirus-associated TCR beta chains were confirmed in vitro to be specific for cytomegalovirus antigens.

The V end gives up 3 bases and the J end 0 bases, leaving 7 bases in the junction not matched to a gene. CDR1 and CDR2 (MGHRA, YSYEKL) derive from the germline V gene. The CDR3 covers 18 residues, taking in both the cysteine and the phenylalanine. Solely the CDR3 DNA is kept, with 54 bases framed from the first base. The cohort was made up of 500 to 850 healthy bone marrow donors. Cohort members were all nominally healthy when sampled, although unrecorded immune exposures were likely present. The donor tested CMV seronegative and was one of the 352 seronegative cohort members. A peripheral blood sample was provided by each donor, and peripheral blood mononuclear cells were used for TCR beta sequencing. Genomic DNA extraction from the blood cell samples was performed with the Qiagen DNeasy Blood Extraction Kit.

The material sequenced was PBMCs. The rearranged segments are TRBV4-1 and TRBJ1-4; TRBD1 aligns with 10 central bases. This sequence originates from a girl aged 2 to 10 in good health and CMV-seronegative. The CDR3 protein is CASSHRDRGVATNEKLFF. The bases read TGCGCCAGCAGCCACCGGGACAGGGGCGTCGCAACTAATGAAAAACTGTTTTTT.